The clone carrying this T cell receptor beta chain was observed at least ten times. This sample is part of a study of T cells in Graves' hyperthyroidism and ophthalmopathy. Diagnostic decisions used clinical symptoms, serum thyroxine and TRAb, thyroid ultrasound and orbital computed tomography. There were TCR beta CDR3 regions amplified from RNA transcripts. HTBI primers drove first-round RT-PCR of the TCR CDR3. TCRdb passed the multiplex PCR reads through MiXCR, listing each CDR3 protein once. There are some 400,000 distinct CDR3 sequences in the sample; 13% occur only once, and less than 25% lies in the top ten. The CDR3 covers 14 residues. Per the germline V gene, CDR1 is MNHNS and CDR2 is SASEGT. Deletions cut 6 bases from V and 3 bases from J, with 14 bases between.

The sequenced sample was blood. The rearrangement uses TRBV6-1 and TRBJ1-2, with D perhaps TRBD1 (6 bases). The sequence came from a man aged 25 to 40 with Graves' hyperthyroidism that later progressed to Graves' ophthalmopathy. CDR3 nucleotides: TGTGCCAGCAGACCACAGGGTTCGTACTATGGCTACACCTTC. Protein: CASRPQGSYYGYTF.